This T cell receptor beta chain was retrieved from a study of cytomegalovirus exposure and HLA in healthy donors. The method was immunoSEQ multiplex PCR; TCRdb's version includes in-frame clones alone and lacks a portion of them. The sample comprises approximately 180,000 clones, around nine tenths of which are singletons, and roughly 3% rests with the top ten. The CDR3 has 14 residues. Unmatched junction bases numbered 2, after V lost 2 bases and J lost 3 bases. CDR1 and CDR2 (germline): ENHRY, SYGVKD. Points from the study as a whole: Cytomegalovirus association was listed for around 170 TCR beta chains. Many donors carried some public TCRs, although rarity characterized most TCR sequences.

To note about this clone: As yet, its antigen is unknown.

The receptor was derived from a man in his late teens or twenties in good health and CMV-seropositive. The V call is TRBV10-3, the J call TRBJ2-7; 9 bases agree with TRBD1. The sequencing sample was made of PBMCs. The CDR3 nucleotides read TGTGCCATCAGTGAGGGGACAGGGTTCTACGAGCAGTACTTC. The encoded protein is CAISEGTGFYEQYF.